This TCR beta chain derives from a study of blood T cells in healthy people across ages. General study points: Naive T cell percentage and TCR beta diversity correlated strongly.

Regarding this clonotype: Its specificity is not known.

Looked up from germline, CDR1 is DFQATT and CDR2 is SNEGSKA (reference sequence). The CDR3 consists of 14 residues. Trimming stripped 0 bases from V and 2 bases from J, with 11 bases between. A second roughly 6 to 11 cycle PCR used barcoded and J-beta primers. Via MiXCR, TCRdb re-called the 5' RACE reads, giving one row per CDR3 protein. The data show fewer than 1,000,000 distinct CDR3 sequences, with more than 40% seen just once and about 21% held by the top ten. The genes are TRBV20-1 and TRBJ2-7; D may match TRBD1 or TRBD2 (5 bases each). This clonotype was sampled from a man aged 55 to 70 in good health. Sequencing used blood. The CDR3 DNA follows: TGCAGTGCTAGAGATCGGGACGGGACCTACGAGCAGTACTTC. It specifies CSARDRDGTYEQYF.